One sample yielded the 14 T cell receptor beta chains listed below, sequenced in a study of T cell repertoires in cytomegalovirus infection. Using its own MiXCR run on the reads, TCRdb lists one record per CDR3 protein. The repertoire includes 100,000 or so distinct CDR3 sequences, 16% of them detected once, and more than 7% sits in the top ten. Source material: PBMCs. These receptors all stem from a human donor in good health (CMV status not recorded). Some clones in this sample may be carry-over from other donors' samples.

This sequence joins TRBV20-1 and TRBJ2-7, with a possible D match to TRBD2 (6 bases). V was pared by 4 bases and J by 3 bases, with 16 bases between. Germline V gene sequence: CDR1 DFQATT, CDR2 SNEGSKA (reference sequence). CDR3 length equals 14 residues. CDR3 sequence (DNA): TGCAGTGCTACCCTTGCCGGGGGACTCTACGAGCAGTACTTC. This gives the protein CSATLAGGLYEQYF.

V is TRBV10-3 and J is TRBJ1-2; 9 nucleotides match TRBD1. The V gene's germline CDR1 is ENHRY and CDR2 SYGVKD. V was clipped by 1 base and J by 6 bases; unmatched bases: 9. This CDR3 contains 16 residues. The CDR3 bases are TGTGCCATCAGTGAGTTAACGACAGGGGGTCAGAATGGCTACACCTTC. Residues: CAISELTTGGQNGYTF.

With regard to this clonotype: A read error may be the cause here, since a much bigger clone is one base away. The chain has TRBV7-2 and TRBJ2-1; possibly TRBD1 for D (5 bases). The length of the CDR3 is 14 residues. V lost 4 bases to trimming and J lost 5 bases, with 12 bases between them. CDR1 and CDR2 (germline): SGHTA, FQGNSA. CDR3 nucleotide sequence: TGTGCCAGCAGCTCAGATGCGACAGACAATGAGCAGTTCTTC. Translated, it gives CASSSDATDNEQFF.

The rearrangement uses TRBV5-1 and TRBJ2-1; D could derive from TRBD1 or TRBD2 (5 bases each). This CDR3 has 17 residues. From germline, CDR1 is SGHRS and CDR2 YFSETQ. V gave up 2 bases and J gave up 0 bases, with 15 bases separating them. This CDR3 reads CASSFGALSSSYNEQFF. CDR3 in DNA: TGCGCCAGCAGCTTCGGGGCACTTTCTAGCTCCTACAATGAGCAGTTCTTC.

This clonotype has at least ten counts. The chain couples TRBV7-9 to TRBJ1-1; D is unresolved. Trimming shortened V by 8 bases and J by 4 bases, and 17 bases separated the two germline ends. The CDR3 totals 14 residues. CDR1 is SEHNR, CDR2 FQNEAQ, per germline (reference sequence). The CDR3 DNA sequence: TGTGCCAGCGGTAGCGGTCCTGAGGGCACTGAAGCTTTCTTT. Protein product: CASGSGPEGTEAFF. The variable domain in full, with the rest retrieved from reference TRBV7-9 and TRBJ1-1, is DTGVSQNPRHKITKRGQNVTFRCDPISEHNRLYWYRQTLGQGPEFLTYFQNEAQLEKSRLLSDRFSAERPKGSFSTLEIQRTEQGDSAMYLCASGSGPEGTEAFFGQGTRLTVV.

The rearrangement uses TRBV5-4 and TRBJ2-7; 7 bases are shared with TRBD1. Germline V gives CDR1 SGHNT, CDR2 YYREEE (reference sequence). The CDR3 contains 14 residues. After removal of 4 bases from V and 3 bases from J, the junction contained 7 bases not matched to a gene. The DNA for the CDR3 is TGTGCCAGCAGCCGATGGGACAGCTTCTACGAGCAGTACTTC. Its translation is CASSRWDSFYEQYF.

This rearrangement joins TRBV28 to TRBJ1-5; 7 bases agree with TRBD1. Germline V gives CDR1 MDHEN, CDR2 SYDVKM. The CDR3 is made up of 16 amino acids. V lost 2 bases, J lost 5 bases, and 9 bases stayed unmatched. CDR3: CASSLPWDSEYQPQHF. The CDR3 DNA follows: TGTGCCAGCAGTTTACCCTGGGACAGTGAATATCAGCCCCAGCATTTT. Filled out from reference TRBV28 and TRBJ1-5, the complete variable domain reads DVKVTQSSRYLVKRTGEKVFLECVQDMDHENMFWYRQDPGLGLRLIYFSYDVKMKEKGDIPEGYSVSREKKERFSLILESASTNQTSMYLCASSLPWDSEYQPQHFGDGTRLSIL.

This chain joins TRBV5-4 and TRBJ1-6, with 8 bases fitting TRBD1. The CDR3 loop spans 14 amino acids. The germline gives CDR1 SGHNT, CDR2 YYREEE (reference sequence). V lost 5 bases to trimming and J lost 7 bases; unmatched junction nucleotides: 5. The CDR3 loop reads CASSPQGANSPLHF. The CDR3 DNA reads TGTGCCAGCAGTCCCCAGGGGGCGAATTCACCCCTCCACTTT. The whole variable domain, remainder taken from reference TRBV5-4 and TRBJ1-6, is ETGVTQSPTHLIKTRGQQVTLRCSSQSGHNTVSWYQQALGQGPQFIFQYYREEENGRGNFPPRFSGLQFPNYSSELNVNALELDDSALYLCASSPQGANSPLHFGNGTRLTVT.

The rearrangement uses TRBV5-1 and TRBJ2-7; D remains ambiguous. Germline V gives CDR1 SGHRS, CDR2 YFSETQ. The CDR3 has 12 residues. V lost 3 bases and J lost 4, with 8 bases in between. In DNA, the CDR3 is TGCGCCAGCAGCTACAGCCGATACGAGCAGTACTTC. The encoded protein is CASSYSRYEQYF. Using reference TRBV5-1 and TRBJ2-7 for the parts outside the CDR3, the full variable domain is KAGVTQTPRYLIKTRGQQVTLSCSPISGHRSVSWYQQTPGQGLQFLFEYFSETQRNKGNFPGRFSGRQFSNSRSEMNVSTLELGDSALYLCASSYSRYEQYFGPGTRLTVT.

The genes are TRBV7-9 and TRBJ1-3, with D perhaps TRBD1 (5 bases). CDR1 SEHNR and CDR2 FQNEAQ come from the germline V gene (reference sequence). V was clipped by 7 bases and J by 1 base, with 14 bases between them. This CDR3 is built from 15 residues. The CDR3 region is CASNPVGGSGNTIYF. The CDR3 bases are TGTGCCAGCAACCCCGTGGGGGGATCTGGAAACACCATATATTTT.

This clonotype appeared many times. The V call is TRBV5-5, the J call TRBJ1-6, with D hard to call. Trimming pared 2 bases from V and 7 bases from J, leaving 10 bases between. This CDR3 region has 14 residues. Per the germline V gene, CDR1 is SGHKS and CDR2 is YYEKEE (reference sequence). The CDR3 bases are TGTGCCAGCAGCTTCGTCTCTAGCAATTCACCCCTCCACTTT. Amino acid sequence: CASSFVSSNSPLHF.

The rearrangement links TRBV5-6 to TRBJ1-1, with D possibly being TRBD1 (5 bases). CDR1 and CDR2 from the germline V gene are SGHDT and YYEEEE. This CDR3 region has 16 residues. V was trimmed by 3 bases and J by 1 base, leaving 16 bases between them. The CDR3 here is CASSSIRDLWNTEAFF. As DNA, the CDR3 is TGTGCCAGCAGCTCTATCCGGGACTTATGGAACACTGAAGCTTTCTTT.

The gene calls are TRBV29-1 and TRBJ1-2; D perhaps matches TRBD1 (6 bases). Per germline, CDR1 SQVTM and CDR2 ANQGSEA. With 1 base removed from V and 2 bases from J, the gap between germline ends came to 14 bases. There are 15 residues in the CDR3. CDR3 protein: CSVEGGRGQNYGYTF. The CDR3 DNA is TGCAGCGTTGAAGGCGGGAGGGGACAAAACTATGGCTACACCTTC.

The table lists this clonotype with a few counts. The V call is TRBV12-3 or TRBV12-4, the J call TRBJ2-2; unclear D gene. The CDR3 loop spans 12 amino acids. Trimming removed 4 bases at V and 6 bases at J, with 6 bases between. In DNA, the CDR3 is TGTGCCAGCAGTTCAGAAGCCGGGGAGCTGTTTTTT. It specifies CASSSEAGELFF.